The 2 T cell receptor beta chains below all came from one sample that was sequenced in a study of T-cell reconstitution after alpha-beta-depleted transplantation in children. Library preparation (for TCRbeta) was performed with unique molecular identifiers. Via MiXCR, TCRdb re-called the PCR reads, giving one row per CDR3 protein. This sample yields some 350,000 distinct CDR3 sequences, of which 10% are seen a single time; under 3% belongs to the top ten. The input for sequencing was PBMCs from the stem cell graft donor, taken from the stem cell graft. All receptors derive from a human donor who donated a stem cell graft to a child with acute lymphoblastic leukemia.

The chain has TRBV28 and TRBJ2-7; D is unclear. Germline CDR1 reads MDHEN; CDR2 reads SYDVKM. CDR3 length: 13 residues. Trimming pared 3 bases from V and 4 bases from J, leaving 10 bases between. Here the CDR3 reads CASSLPSMYEQYF. The CDR3 DNA follows: TGTGCCAGCAGTTTGCCCTCCATGTACGAGCAGTACTTC.

This clonotype was detected a few times. V is TRBV4-1 and J is TRBJ2-7; D is possibly TRBD1 or TRBD2 (5 bases each). The CDR3 has 14 residues. V was trimmed by 4 bases and J by 6 bases, leaving 16 bases between them. Germline V gives CDR1 MGHRA, CDR2 YSYEKL. This chain's CDR3 is CASSRNRGDREQYF. The CDR3 DNA reads as TGCGCCAGCAGCCGCAATCGAGGGGATCGCGAGCAGTACTTC.